A single sample is the source of the 21 T cell receptor beta chains below, sequenced in a study of CD8+ T cells in alopecia areata (dated by TCRdb to between 2017 and 2018). The library was generated by the immunoSEQ multiplex PCR assay. For TCR sequencing, RNA was extracted from every sample and reverse transcribed into cDNA to serve as template. TCRdb took over this immuneACCESS table, retaining in-frame rearrangements with V and J assigned. Such tables are incomplete; in checked studies, under half of the missing clones stem from an unresolved V gene, and the remainder is unexplained. In this sample the table shows 150,000 or so clones, roughly 48% of which occur a single time. The ten largest clonotypes hold about 6.4% of the sample. Source material: CD4+ T cells sorted from blood. The receptors stem from a human donor with alopecia areata.

The genes are TRBV18 and TRBJ2-3, with D perhaps TRBD2 (5 bases). The germline CDR1 and CDR2 sequences are KGHSH and LQKENI. The CDR3 has 12 residues. V was cut by 2 bases and J by 5 bases, with 5 bases left in between. CDR3: CASSPAGDTQYF. CDR3 DNA: TGTGCCAGCTCACCAGCGGGAGATACGCAGTATTTT.

This chain uses TRBV6-5 with TRBJ2-7; D remains unclear. In germline, CDR1 is MNHEY, CDR2 SVGAGI. This CDR3 has 14 residues. V was pared by 4 bases and J by 6 bases, with 16 bases between. The CDR3 sequence is CASSSPTVAGEQYF. Written as DNA, the CDR3 is TGTGCCAGCAGTTCCCCAACCGTTGCTGGCGAGCAGTACTTC.

The J gene is TRBJ2-1, the V gene TRBV4-2, with D perhaps matching TRBD2 (5 bases). Germline V gene sequence: CDR1 LGHNA, CDR2 YNFKEQ. The CDR3 is 13 amino acids. The germline V and J ends were trimmed by 4 bases and 6 bases, with 10 bases remaining between them. The chain's CDR3 is CASSPQRGNEQFF. The CDR3 DNA reads TGTGCCAGCAGCCCTCAACGGGGCAATGAGCAGTTCTTC.

J is TRBJ2-7 and V is TRBV5-1; weak D call: TRBD2 (5 bases). Trimming pared 0 bases from V and 6 bases from J, leaving 19 bases between. CDR1 SGHRS and CDR2 YFSETQ come from the germline V gene. The CDR3 sequence is 16 residues long. CDR3 coding DNA: TGCGCCAGCAGCTTGGGCGGGTTCAATCCAACTACCGAGCAGTACTTC. Amino acid sequence: CASSLGGFNPTTEQYF. Full variable domain (missing parts from reference TRBV5-1 and TRBJ2-7): KAGVTQTPRYLIKTRGQQVTLSCSPISGHRSVSWYQQTPGQGLQFLFEYFSETQRNKGNFPGRFSGRQFSNSRSEMNVSTLELGDSALYLCASSLGGFNPTTEQYFGPGTRLTVT.

This clone was observed a handful of times. This chain links TRBV5-6 with TRBJ2-5, with a tentative D call TRBD1 (5 bases). The CDR3 runs to 13 residues. V gave up 3 bases and J gave up 4 bases, with 10 bases separating them. Germline V gene sequence: CDR1 SGHDT, CDR2 YYEEEE. The DNA of the CDR3 is TGTGCCAGCAGCTCGGACACCCTAGAGACCCAGTACTTC. The encoded protein is CASSSDTLETQYF.

The chain couples TRBV29-1 to TRBJ2-1; 7 bases align to TRBD2. The V and J ends lost 3 bases and 15 bases, in that order; junction bases with no gene match: 11. Per germline, CDR1 SQVTM and CDR2 ANQGSEA. The CDR3 covers 12 residues. In DNA form, the CDR3 reads TGCAGCGTTGACCCCGCGGGAGTTCTCGGGTTCTTC. Amino acids: CSVDPAGVLGFF.

This clone was observed a few times. V is TRBV6-6 and J is TRBJ1-5, with 10 nucleotides matching TRBD1. Germline CDR1 MNHNY, CDR2 SVGAGI (reference sequence). The CDR3 extends over 15 amino acids. The ends lost 6 bases at V and 4 bases at J; junction bases unmatched: 6. The CDR3 loop is CASSSGQGRNQPQHF. CDR3 coding DNA: TGTGCCAGCAGCTCGGGACAGGGGAGGAATCAGCCCCAGCATTTT.

V gene TRBV6-6 combines with J gene TRBJ2-7; TRBD2 is a possible D gene (5 bases). The length of the CDR3 is 14 residues. Between the trimmed V and J ends, which lost 5 bases and 1 base, there was a span of 12 bases. Looked up from germline, CDR1 is MNHNY and CDR2 is SVGAGI (reference sequence). The chain's CDR3 is CASSHPRVSYEQYF. CDR3 nucleotide sequence: TGTGCCAGCAGTCACCCGAGGGTGTCCTACGAGCAGTACTTC.

J is TRBJ1-5 and V is TRBV20-1; D not certain. CDR1 and CDR2 from the germline V gene are DFQATT and SNEGSKA (reference sequence). The CDR3 extends over 8 amino acids. In DNA form, the CDR3 reads TGCTGGTCTCAGCCCCAGCATTTT. This encodes CWSQPQHF.

The chain employs TRBV28 and TRBJ1-2; a possible D gene is TRBD1 (5 bases). The CDR3 is 15 amino acids. CDR1 is MDHEN, CDR2 SYDVKM, per germline. The V and J ends lost 6 bases and 8 bases respectively, with 22 bases between them. The CDR3 region has the DNA TGTGCCAGCAGCCCCCGAAGTGGCCACTGGGGGGGCTACACCTTC. It specifies CASSPRSGHWGGYTF.

This clone has just a few counts. The V and J genes are TRBV29-1 and TRBJ2-3; D is possibly TRBD1 (5 bases). CDR3 length: 12 amino acids. The germline V and J ends were trimmed by 4 bases and 4 bases, with 9 bases remaining between them. CDR1 SQVTM and CDR2 ANQGSEA come from the germline V gene. The CDR3 nucleotides read TGCAGCGTTGGGGGCAATGCAGATACGCAGTATTTT. Its translation: CSVGGNADTQYF.

This clone has just a few counts. The gene calls are TRBV28 and TRBJ2-1; tentative D call: TRBD1 (5 bases). This CDR3 region has 11 residues. Trimming removed 5 bases at V and 16 bases at J, with 15 bases between. Germline loops: CDR1 MDHEN, CDR2 SYDVKM. As DNA, the CDR3 is TGTGCCAGCAGTCTCAGGGAAAGGAAATTCTTC. This encodes CASSLRERKFF.

This chain connects TRBV6-5 to TRBJ2-5, with 7 bases fitting TRBD2. The trim removed 5 bases at V and 3 bases at J, leaving 3 bases unmatched. The CDR3 is 13 residues long. Germline-derived CDR1 and CDR2 are MNHEY and SVGAGI. DNA of the CDR3: TGTGCCAGCAGTCTACTAGCGAAAGAGACCCAGTACTTC. Translation gives CASSLLAKETQYF.

The chain employs TRBV10-3 and TRBJ2-1; 12 bases map to TRBD1. The CDR3 totals 15 residues. V was clipped by 5 bases and J by 8 bases; unmatched bases: 7. Germline V gene sequence: CDR1 ENHRY, CDR2 SYGVKD. In DNA form, the CDR3 reads TGTGCCATCAGTCCCGGGACAGGGGGCTCTGATGAGCAGTTCTTC. This codes for CAISPGTGGSDEQFF.

V usage is TRBV5-1 and J usage is TRBJ1-2; D is unresolved. The CDR3 runs 13 residues. The germline V and J ends were trimmed by 5 bases and 4 bases, with 12 bases remaining between them. CDR1 is SGHRS, CDR2 YFSETQ, per germline. The CDR3 nucleotides are TGCGCCAGCAGTGACCTGGAGGGCTATGGCTACACCTTC. The encoded protein is CASSDLEGYGYTF.

This clone was seen only once. V gene TRBV13 combines with J gene TRBJ2-7, with a possible D match to TRBD1 (5 bases). The DNA end lines up better with TRBJ2-5; the J call may be wrong. The CDR3 loop spans 14 amino acids. Looked up from germline, CDR1 is PRHDT and CDR2 is FYEKMQ (reference sequence). CDR3 coding DNA: TGTGCCAGCAGCCCCCACCAGGGCCAAGAGACCCAGTACTTC. Its translation is CASSPHQGQETQYF.

The table lists this clone with a few counts. The chain combines TRBV29-1 with TRBJ2-1; the D gene could be TRBD1 or TRBD2 (7 bases each). The CDR3 has 14 residues. Trimming pared 4 bases from V and 7 bases from J, leaving 17 bases between. Looked up from germline, CDR1 is SQVTM and CDR2 is ANQGSEA. DNA of the CDR3: TGCAGCGTTGGGGAGGGACAGTTAGGGAATGAGCAGTTCTTC. Residues: CSVGEGQLGNEQFF.

This chain uses TRBV28 with TRBJ2-2; no definite D call. Trimming stripped 6 bases from V and 5 bases from J, with 13 bases between. This CDR3 is 14 amino acids long. CDR1 is MDHEN and CDR2 is SYDVKM in the germline V gene. In DNA form, the CDR3 reads TGTGCCAGCAGACCCGTGGGCCCTACCGGGGAGCTGTTTTTT. Translated, it gives CASRPVGPTGELFF.

This clone was seen more than once but under ten times. This sequence joins TRBV10-3 and TRBJ2-5; possibly TRBD1 for D (6 bases). V shed 8 bases and J shed 1 base, with 14 bases lying between them. This CDR3 spans 14 amino acids. The V gene's germline CDR1 is ENHRY and CDR2 SYGVKD. CDR3 amino acids: CAISRTALQETQYF. CDR3 DNA sequence: TGTGCCATCTCCAGGACAGCCCTCCAAGAGACCCAGTACTTC.

The V call is TRBV5-4, the J call TRBJ1-1; D is uncertain. V lost 6 bases to trimming and J lost 5 bases, with 14 bases between them. Germline V gene lookup returns CDR1 SGHNT and CDR2 YYREEE (reference sequence). The length of the CDR3 is 13 residues. CDR3 amino acids: CASTVGRRTEAFF. CDR3 in DNA: TGTGCCAGCACGGTGGGGAGGAGGACTGAAGCTTTCTTT.

This clone has only a few counts. The chain combines TRBV29-1 with TRBJ2-1; 13 nucleotides agree with TRBD2. Germline values: CDR1 SQVTM, CDR2 ANQGSEA. The junction had 6 bases not matched to a gene; V was cut back by 8 bases and J by 8 bases. This CDR3 contains 13 residues. The CDR3 region is CSSGLAGAHEQFF. The CDR3 nucleotides read TGCAGCTCCGGACTAGCGGGGGCACATGAGCAGTTCTTC.